Detailed here is one T cell receptor beta chain. This specimen belongs to a study of response to subunit inactivated influenza vaccine. One entry per CDR3 protein results from TCRdb running MiXCR on the RT-PCR reads. The sample shows about 650,000 distinct CDR3 sequences, about 15% of them seen only once. The CDR3 has 13 amino acids. The germline V and J ends were trimmed by 5 bases and 2 bases, with 9 bases remaining between them. Per germline, CDR1 SSHAT and CDR2 FNYEAQ (reference sequence). The chain has TRBV7-7 and TRBJ2-5; no firm D call. The TCR originated in a man over 45 who received an inactivated influenza vaccine. The sample was PBMCs from blood, taken 12 days after vaccination. The CDR3 loop is CASSTDRQETQYF. The DNA for the CDR3 is TGTGCCAGCAGCACCGATAGGCAAGAGACCCAGTACTTC.